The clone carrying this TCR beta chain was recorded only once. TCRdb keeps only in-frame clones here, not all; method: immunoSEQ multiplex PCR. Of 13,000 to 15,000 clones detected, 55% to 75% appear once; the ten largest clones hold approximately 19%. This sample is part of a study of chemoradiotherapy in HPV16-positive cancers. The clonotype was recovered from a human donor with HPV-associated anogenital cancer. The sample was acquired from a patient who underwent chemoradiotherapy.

The CDR3 nucleotides are TGTGCCAGCAGTTCCCGACAGAGTTATAATTCACCCCTCCACTTT. Translated, it gives CASSSRQSYNSPLHF. V is TRBV28 and J is TRBJ1-6; D possibly corresponds to TRBD1 (5 bases). The CDR3 contains 15 residues. Trimming cost V 4 bases and J 4 bases, with 11 bases left between them. The germline V gene has CDR1 MDHEN and CDR2 SYDVKM.